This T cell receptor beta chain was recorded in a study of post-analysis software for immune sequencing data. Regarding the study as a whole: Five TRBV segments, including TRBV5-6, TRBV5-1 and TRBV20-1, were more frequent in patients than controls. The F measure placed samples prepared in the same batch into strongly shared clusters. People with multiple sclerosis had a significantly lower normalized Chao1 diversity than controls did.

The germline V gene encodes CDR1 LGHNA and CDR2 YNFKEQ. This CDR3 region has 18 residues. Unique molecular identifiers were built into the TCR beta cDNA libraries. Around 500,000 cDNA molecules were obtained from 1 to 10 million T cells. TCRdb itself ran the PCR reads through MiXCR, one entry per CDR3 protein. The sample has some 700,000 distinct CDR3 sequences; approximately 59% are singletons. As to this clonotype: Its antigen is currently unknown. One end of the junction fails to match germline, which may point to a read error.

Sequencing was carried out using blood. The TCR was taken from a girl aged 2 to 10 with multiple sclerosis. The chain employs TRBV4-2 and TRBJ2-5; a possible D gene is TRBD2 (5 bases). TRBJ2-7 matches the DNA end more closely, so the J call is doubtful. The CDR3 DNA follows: TGTGCCAGCATCCAAAATCTGAGACGAGAGGGCGCAGTCGACGAGCAGTACTTC. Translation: CASIQNLRREGAVDEQYF.